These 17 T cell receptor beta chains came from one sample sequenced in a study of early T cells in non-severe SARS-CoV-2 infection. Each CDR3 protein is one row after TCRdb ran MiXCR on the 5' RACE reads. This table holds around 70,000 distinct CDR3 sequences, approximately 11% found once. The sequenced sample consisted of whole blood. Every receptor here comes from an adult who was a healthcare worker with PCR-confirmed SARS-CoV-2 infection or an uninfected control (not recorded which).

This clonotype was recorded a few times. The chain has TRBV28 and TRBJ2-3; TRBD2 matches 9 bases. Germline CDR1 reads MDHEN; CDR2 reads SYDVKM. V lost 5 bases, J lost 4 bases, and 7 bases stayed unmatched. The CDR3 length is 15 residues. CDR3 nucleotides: TGTGCCAGCAGTGAGATAGCGGGAGAGGCAGATACGCAGTATTTT. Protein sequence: CASSEIAGEADTQYF.

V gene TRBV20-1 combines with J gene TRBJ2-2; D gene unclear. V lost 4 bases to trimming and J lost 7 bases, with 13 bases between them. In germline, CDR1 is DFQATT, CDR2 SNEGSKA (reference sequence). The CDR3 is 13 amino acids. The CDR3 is CSAKMGISGELFF. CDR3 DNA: TGCAGTGCTAAGATGGGGATAAGCGGGGAGCTGTTTTTT.

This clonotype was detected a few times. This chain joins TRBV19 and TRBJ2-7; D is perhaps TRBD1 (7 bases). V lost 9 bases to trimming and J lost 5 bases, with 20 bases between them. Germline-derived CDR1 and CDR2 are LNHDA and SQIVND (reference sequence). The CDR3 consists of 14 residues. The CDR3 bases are TGTGCCAGCCAGGGGGGCGCGGGAAACCACGAGCAGTACTTC. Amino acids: CASQGGAGNHEQYF.

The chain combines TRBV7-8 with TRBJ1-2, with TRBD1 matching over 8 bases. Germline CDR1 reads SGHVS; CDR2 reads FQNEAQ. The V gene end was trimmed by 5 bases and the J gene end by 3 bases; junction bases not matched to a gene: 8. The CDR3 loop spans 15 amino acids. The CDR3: CASSLDRGGDYGYTF. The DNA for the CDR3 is TGTGCCAGCAGCCTCGACAGGGGAGGTGACTATGGCTACACCTTC. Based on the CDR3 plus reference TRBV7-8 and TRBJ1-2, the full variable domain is GAGVSQSPRYKVAKRGQDVALRCDPISGHVSLFWYQQALGQGPEFLTYFQNEAQLDKSGLPSDRFFAERPEGSVSTLKIQRTQQEDSAVYLCASSLDRGGDYGYTFGSGTRLTVV.

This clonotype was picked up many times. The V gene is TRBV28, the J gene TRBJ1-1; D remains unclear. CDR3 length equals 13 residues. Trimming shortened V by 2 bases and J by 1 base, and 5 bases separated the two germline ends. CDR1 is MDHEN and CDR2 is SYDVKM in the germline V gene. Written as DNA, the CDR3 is TGTGCCAGCAGTTTACTCAAGAACACTGAAGCTTTCTTT. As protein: CASSLLKNTEAFF.

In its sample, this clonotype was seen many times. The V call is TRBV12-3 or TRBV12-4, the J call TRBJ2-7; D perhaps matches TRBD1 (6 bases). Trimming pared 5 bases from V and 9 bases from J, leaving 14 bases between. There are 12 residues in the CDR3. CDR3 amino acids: CASSKVDSLQYF. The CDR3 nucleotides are TGTGCCAGCAGTAAAGTGGACAGTTTGCAGTACTTC.

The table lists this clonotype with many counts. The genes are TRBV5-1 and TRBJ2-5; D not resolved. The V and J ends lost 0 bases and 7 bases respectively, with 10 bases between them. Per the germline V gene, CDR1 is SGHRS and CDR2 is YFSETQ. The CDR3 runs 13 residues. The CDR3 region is CASSLVGVGTQYF. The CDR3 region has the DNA TGCGCCAGCAGCTTGGTTGGGGTGGGGACCCAGTACTTC.

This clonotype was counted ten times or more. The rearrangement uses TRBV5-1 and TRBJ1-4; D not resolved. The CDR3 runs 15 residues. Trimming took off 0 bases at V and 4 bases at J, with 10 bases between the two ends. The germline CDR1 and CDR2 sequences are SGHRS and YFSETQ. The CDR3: CASSLGLVINEKLFF. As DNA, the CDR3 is TGCGCCAGCAGCTTGGGACTGGTCATTAATGAAAAACTGTTTTTT.

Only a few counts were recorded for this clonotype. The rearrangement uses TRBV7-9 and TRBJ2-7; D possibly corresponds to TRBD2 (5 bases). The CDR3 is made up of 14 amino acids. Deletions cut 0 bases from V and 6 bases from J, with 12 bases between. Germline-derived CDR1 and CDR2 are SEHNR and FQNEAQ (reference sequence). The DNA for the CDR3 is TGTGCCAGCAGCTTAGCCTCTCAGCGGTCCGAGCAGTACTTC. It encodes CASSLASQRSEQYF.

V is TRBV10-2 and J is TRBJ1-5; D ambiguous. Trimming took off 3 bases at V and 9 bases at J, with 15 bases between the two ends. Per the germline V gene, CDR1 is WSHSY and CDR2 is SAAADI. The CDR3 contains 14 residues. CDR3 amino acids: CASSESGSGRPQHF. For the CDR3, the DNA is TGCGCCAGCAGTGAATCGGGGAGCGGACGGCCCCAGCATTTT.

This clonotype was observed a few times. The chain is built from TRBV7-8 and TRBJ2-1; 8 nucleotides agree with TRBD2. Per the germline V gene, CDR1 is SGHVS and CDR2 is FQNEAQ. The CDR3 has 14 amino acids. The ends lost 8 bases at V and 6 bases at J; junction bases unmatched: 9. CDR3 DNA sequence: TGTGCCAGCGGGTCAGCGGGAGCCTTCAATGAGCAGTTCTTC. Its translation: CASGSAGAFNEQFF. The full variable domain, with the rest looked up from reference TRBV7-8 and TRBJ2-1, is GAGVSQSPRYKVAKRGQDVALRCDPISGHVSLFWYQQALGQGPEFLTYFQNEAQLDKSGLPSDRFFAERPEGSVSTLKIQRTQQEDSAVYLCASGSAGAFNEQFFGPGTRLTVL.

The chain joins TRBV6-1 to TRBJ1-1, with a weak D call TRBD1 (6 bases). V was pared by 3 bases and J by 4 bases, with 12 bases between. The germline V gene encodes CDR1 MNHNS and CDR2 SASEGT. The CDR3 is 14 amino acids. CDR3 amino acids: CASSESGGGTEAFF. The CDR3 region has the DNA TGTGCCAGCAGTGAGTCTGGGGGCGGCACTGAAGCTTTCTTT.

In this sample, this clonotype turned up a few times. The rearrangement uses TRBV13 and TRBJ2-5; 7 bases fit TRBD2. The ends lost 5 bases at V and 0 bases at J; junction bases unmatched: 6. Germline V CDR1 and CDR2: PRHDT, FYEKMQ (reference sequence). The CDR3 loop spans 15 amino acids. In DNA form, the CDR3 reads TGTGCCAGCAGCGCTACCGGGACTAACCAAGAGACCCAGTACTTC. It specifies CASSATGTNQETQYF.

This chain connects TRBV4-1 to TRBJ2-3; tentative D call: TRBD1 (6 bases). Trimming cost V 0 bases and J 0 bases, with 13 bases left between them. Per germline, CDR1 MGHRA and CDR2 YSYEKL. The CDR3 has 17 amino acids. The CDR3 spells CASSQDSVGGSTDTQYF. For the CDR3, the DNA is TGCGCCAGCAGCCAAGATTCTGTAGGGGGTAGCACAGATACGCAGTATTTT.

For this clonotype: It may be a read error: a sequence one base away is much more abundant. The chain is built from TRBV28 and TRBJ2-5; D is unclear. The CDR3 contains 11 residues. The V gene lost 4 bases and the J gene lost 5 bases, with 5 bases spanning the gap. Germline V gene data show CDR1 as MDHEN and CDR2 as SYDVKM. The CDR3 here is CASSSRETQYF. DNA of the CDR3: TGTGCCAGCAGTTCGAGGGAGACCCAGTACTTC.

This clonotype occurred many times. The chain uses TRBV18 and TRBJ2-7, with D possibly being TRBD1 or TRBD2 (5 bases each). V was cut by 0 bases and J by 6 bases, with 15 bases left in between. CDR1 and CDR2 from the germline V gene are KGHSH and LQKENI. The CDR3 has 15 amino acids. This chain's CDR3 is CASSPPGRAWAEQYF. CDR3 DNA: TGTGCCAGCTCACCACCGGGGCGGGCTTGGGCCGAGCAGTACTTC.

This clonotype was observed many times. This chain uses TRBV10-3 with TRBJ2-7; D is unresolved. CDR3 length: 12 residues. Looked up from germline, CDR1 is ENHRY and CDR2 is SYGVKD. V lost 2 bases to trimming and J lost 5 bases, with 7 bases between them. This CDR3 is CAISEVGHEQYF. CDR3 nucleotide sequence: TGTGCCATCAGTGAGGTCGGGCACGAGCAGTACTTC.